Listed here are 26 T cell receptor beta chains from one sample, sequenced in a study of blood T cell repertoires in COVID-19. Generated by immunoSEQ multiplex PCR, the TCRdb table keeps only in-frame clones and is missing some. The sample shows 250,000 or so clones, more than 80% of them seen only once. Source material: peripheral blood. The receptor source for this set is a woman in her 30s with active or convalescent COVID-19.

This clone has only one observation. This sequence joins TRBV27 and TRBJ1-2; 7 bases line up with TRBD1. J gave up 4 bases and V 5 bases, and 7 bases lay outside the gene matches. There are 14 residues in the CDR3. Germline loops: CDR1 MNHEY, CDR2 SMNVEV (reference sequence). The CDR3 region is CASSLSGTAYGYTF. CDR3 coding DNA: TGTGCCAGCAGTCTCTCCGGGACAGCCTATGGCTACACCTTC.

The rearrangement joins TRBV5-6 to TRBJ2-1; 9 bases agree with TRBD2. The CDR3 loop spans 17 amino acids. V lost 0 bases and J lost 4; bases outside the gene matches: 8. CDR1 SGHDT and CDR2 YYEEEE come from the germline V gene. The CDR3 spells CASSLELAGDRYNEQFF. CDR3 sequence (DNA): TGTGCCAGCAGCTTGGAGTTAGCGGGGGACCGATACAATGAGCAGTTCTTC.

The CDR3, as DNA: TGTGCCAGTAGTAAACAGGAGGGTTGGAATCAGCCCCAGCATTTT. It yields the protein CASSKQEGWNQPQHF. This chain uses TRBV19 with TRBJ1-5, with a weak D call TRBD1 (5 bases). Trimming left V 4 bases short and J 4 bases short, with 14 bases between. The CDR3 spans 15 residues. The germline V gene has CDR1 LNHDA and CDR2 SQIVND (reference sequence).

V is TRBV6-2 or TRBV6-3 and J is TRBJ1-2; D unresolved. The CDR3 is 14 amino acids. Germline-derived CDR1 and CDR2 are MNHEY and SVGEGT. Trimming cost V 2 bases and J 6 bases, with 13 bases left between them. CDR3 in DNA: TGTGCCAGCAGTTACCCTTCGATGAGGGATGGCTACACCTTC. Residues: CASSYPSMRDGYTF.

This chain uses TRBV6-2 or TRBV6-3 with TRBJ2-1; TRBD2 aligns across 12 bases. Germline V gene lookup returns CDR1 MNHEY and CDR2 SVGEGT. With V trimmed by 2 bases and J by 3 bases, 2 bases remained unmatched. The CDR3 is made up of 16 amino acids. The CDR3 sequence is CASSYRTSGDYNEQFF. The CDR3, as DNA: TGTGCCAGCAGTTACCGGACTAGCGGGGACTACAATGAGCAGTTCTTC.

The table lists this clone with a count of one. The genes are TRBV7-8 and TRBJ2-5, with D unclear. Germline V gives CDR1 SGHVS, CDR2 FQNEAQ. This CDR3 region has 14 residues. V lost 6 bases and J lost 4, with 15 bases in between. The CDR3 DNA is TGTGCCAGCAGGGAGAGATTTTTGGGAGAGACCCAGTACTTC. It translates to CASRERFLGETQYF.

The rearrangement joins TRBV6-2 or TRBV6-3 to TRBJ1-5, with D uncertain. Trimming pared 0 bases from V and 0 bases from J, leaving 6 bases between. CDR1 is MNHEY and CDR2 is SVGEGT in the germline V gene. This CDR3 is built from 15 residues. CDR3 region: CASSYSFYSNQPQHF. The CDR3 nucleotides read TGTGCCAGCAGTTACTCATTTTATAGCAATCAGCCCCAGCATTTT.

CDR3 protein: CASSRPGQGFSGYTF. The CDR3 DNA follows: TGTGCCAGCAGTCGACCGGGACAGGGGTTTTCTGGCTACACCTTC. The chain combines TRBV6-5 with TRBJ1-2; 10 bases line up with TRBD1. V dropped 5 bases and J dropped 7; count of bases not matched to a gene: 10. Germline V CDR1 and CDR2: MNHEY, SVGAGI. The CDR3 extends over 15 amino acids.

The CDR3 DNA is TGTGCCAGCAGCCTTCGGACAGGGAAGTTCACCTTC. Protein: CASSLRTGKFTF. This chain uses TRBV3-1 (or the pseudogene TRBV3-2) with TRBJ1-2; 8 nucleotides line up with TRBD1. The CDR3 loop spans 12 amino acids. J was trimmed by 13 bases and V by 4 bases; bases with no gene match: 8. CDR1 is LGHDT and CDR2 is YNNKEL in the germline V gene (reference sequence).

This rearrangement joins TRBV7-9 to TRBJ1-3, with TRBD1 matching 7 bases. CDR1 and CDR2 from the germline V gene are SEHNR and FQNEAQ (reference sequence). J lost 3 bases, V lost 5 bases, and 13 bases had no gene match. This CDR3 contains 17 residues. The CDR3 DNA sequence: TGTGCCAGCAGCCACCTCCCACAGGGGAATGGTGGAAACACCATATATTTT. It yields the protein CASSHLPQGNGGNTIYF.

This rearrangement joins TRBV5-1 to TRBJ2-2; TRBD1 agrees at 8 bases. Losses at the gene ends were 4 bases for V and 1 base for J; bases not matched to a gene: 6. Germline V gives CDR1 SGHRS, CDR2 YFSETQ. The CDR3 consists of 16 residues. The CDR3 coding sequence is TGCGCCAGCAGCGCGACCGGGACAGGGAACACCGGGGAGCTGTTTTTT. It yields the protein CASSATGTGNTGELFF.

The chain employs TRBV5-1 and TRBJ2-7; 9 bases are shared with TRBD1. J lost 5 bases, V lost 2 bases, and 11 bases had no gene match. The CDR3 extends over 16 amino acids. Germline-derived CDR1 and CDR2 are SGHRS and YFSETQ. CDR3 DNA sequence: TGCGCCAGCAGCTTATTACAGGGGGCGATCTATAACGAGCAGTACTTC. Protein: CASSLLQGAIYNEQYF.

The J gene is TRBJ1-5, the V gene TRBV7-8; no reliable D call. The CDR3 is made up of 13 amino acids. The germline CDR1 and CDR2 sequences are SGHVS and FQNEAQ. V was trimmed by 1 base and J by 4 bases, leaving 5 bases between them. The CDR3 region is CASSLVENQPQHF. For the CDR3, the DNA is TGTGCCAGCAGCTTAGTGGAGAATCAGCCCCAGCATTTT.

The rearrangement joins TRBV5-4 to TRBJ1-2, with D possibly TRBD1 on 6 matching bases. Germline V gene lookup returns CDR1 SGHNT and CDR2 YYREEE (reference sequence). Deletions cut 0 bases from V and 2 bases from J, with 11 bases between. This CDR3 is 15 amino acids long. The CDR3 DNA is TGTGCCAGCAGCTTGGGGAATACAGGGAACTATGGCTACACCTTC. This codes for CASSLGNTGNYGYTF.

The chain employs TRBV27 and TRBJ2-1, with 13 bases identical to TRBD2. The trim removed 6 bases at V and 9 bases at J, leaving 8 bases unmatched. Germline values: CDR1 MNHEY, CDR2 SMNVEV (reference sequence). This CDR3 has 15 residues. The CDR3 DNA reads TGTGCCAGCAGCCCCACTAGCGGGGGGGCCGGTGAGCAGTTCTTC. This codes for CASSPTSGGAGEQFF.

This clone was picked up one time. The CDR3 DNA is TGCGCCAGCAGCTTGGTCGCAGGGGGTCAGCCCCAGCATTTT. This sequence encodes CASSLVAGGQPQHF. V gene TRBV5-1 combines with J gene TRBJ1-5; 7 bases line up with TRBD1. The trim removed 0 bases at V and 6 bases at J, leaving 3 bases unmatched. CDR1 is SGHRS, CDR2 YFSETQ, per germline. The CDR3 covers 14 residues. Full variable domain (rest looked up from reference TRBV5-1 and TRBJ1-5): KAGVTQTPRYLIKTRGQQVTLSCSPISGHRSVSWYQQTPGQGLQFLFEYFSETQRNKGNFPGRFSGRQFSNSRSEMNVSTLELGDSALYLCASSLVAGGQPQHFGDGTRLSIL.

The chain recombines TRBV2 with TRBJ1-2; D may be TRBD1 (6 bases). The CDR3 covers 13 residues. From germline, CDR1 is SNHLY and CDR2 FYNNEI. V lost 6 bases and J 4 bases, leaving 12 bases between the germline ends. The CDR3 sequence is CASRGGQGYGYTF. CDR3 DNA sequence: TGTGCCAGCAGGGGGGGGCAGGGCTATGGCTACACCTTC.

A remark on this clone: The sample carries other DNA sequences with the same CDR3. The chain uses TRBV6-5 and TRBJ1-3; D is uncertain. There are 15 residues in the CDR3. CDR1 is MNHEY and CDR2 is SVGAGI in the germline V gene. V lost 0 bases and J lost 1, with 7 bases in between. The DNA of the CDR3 is TGTGCCAGCAGTTACTCGGAGGGATCTGGAAACACCATATATTTT. Protein: CASSYSEGSGNTIYF.

A word on this clone: The same CDR3 also results from other DNA sequences found in this sample. The V and J genes are TRBV6-2 or TRBV6-3 and TRBJ2-5; D is perhaps TRBD2 (5 bases). Looked up from germline, CDR1 is MNHEY and CDR2 is SVGEGT. With 2 bases removed from V and 5 bases from J, the gap between germline ends came to 9 bases. The CDR3 is 13 amino acids. The CDR3 spells CASSYGGRETQYF. CDR3 DNA: TGTGCCAGCAGTTACGGCGGGCGGGAGACCCAGTACTTC.

The chain carries TRBV7-2 and TRBJ2-4; TRBD1 matches 9 bases. Unmatched junction bases numbered 4, after V lost 3 bases and J lost 7 bases. CDR1 and CDR2 from the germline V gene are SGHTA and FQGNSA. The CDR3 is 14 amino acids. DNA for the CDR3: TGTGCCAGCAGCTTTACCGGACAGGGGAACATTCAGTACTTC. Translated: CASSFTGQGNIQYF.

The chain is built from TRBV11-1 and TRBJ2-5, with D tentatively TRBD2 (6 bases). The CDR3 spans 16 residues. V shed 2 bases and J shed 2 bases, with 15 bases lying between them. The germline CDR1 and CDR2 sequences are SGHAT and FQDESV (reference sequence). This chain's CDR3 is CASSLRAGQQQETQYF. DNA of the CDR3: TGTGCCAGCAGCTTAAGGGCGGGGCAACAGCAAGAGACCCAGTACTTC.

With respect to this clone: At the DNA level, this CDR3 is encoded by other sequences in the same sample as well. In DNA, the CDR3 is TGCGCCAGCAGCTTGGAGGGGACAGTTGAAGCTTTCTTT. This codes for CASSLEGTVEAFF. This chain links TRBV5-1 with TRBJ1-1; 7 nucleotides line up with TRBD1. The germline V gene has CDR1 SGHRS and CDR2 YFSETQ. The V and J ends lost 0 bases and 7 bases, in that order; junction bases with no gene match: 3. The length of the CDR3 is 13 residues. Supplemented by reference TRBV5-1 and TRBJ1-1, the full variable domain reads KAGVTQTPRYLIKTRGQQVTLSCSPISGHRSVSWYQQTPGQGLQFLFEYFSETQRNKGNFPGRFSGRQFSNSRSEMNVSTLELGDSALYLCASSLEGTVEAFFGQGTRLTVV.

V and J are TRBV2 and TRBJ2-3; 9 nucleotides line up with TRBD1. CDR1 and CDR2 (germline): SNHLY, FYNNEI. This CDR3 comprises 15 residues. The trim removed 7 bases at V and 2 bases at J, leaving 7 bases unmatched. The CDR3 DNA follows: TGTGCCAGCACCAGAGGGACAGGGACCACAGATACGCAGTATTTT. This codes for CASTRGTGTTDTQYF.

This clone was picked up a small number of times. V and J are TRBV30 and TRBJ1-2; maybe TRBD1 (5 bases). The germline CDR1 and CDR2 sequences are GTSNPN and SVGIG (reference sequence). Trimming removed 4 bases at V and 2 bases at J, with 11 bases between. This CDR3 has 13 residues. The DNA of the CDR3 is TGTGCCTGGATCCCAGACAGAAACTATGGCTACACCTTC. Amino acid sequence: CAWIPDRNYGYTF.

In this sample, this clone turned up a few times. The same CDR3 also results from other DNA sequences found in this sample. The chain is built from TRBV12-3 or TRBV12-4 and TRBJ1-2; D may be TRBD1 (6 bases). There are 13 residues in the CDR3. Trimming cost V 1 base and J 5 bases, with 8 bases left between them. The DNA of the CDR3 is TGTGCCAGCAGTTTAGGGCAGGGGTATGGCTACACCTTC. Its translation is CASSLGQGYGYTF.

The chain is built from TRBV10-3 and TRBJ2-3; TRBD1 might be the D (5 bases). V was cut by 3 bases and J by 4 bases, with 17 bases left in between. From germline, CDR1 is ENHRY and CDR2 SYGVKD. CDR3 size: 16 residues. CDR3 sequence (DNA): TGTGCCATCAGTGATACCTCGTCGGGCAGGGCAGATACGCAGTATTTT. It codes for CAISDTSSGRADTQYF.